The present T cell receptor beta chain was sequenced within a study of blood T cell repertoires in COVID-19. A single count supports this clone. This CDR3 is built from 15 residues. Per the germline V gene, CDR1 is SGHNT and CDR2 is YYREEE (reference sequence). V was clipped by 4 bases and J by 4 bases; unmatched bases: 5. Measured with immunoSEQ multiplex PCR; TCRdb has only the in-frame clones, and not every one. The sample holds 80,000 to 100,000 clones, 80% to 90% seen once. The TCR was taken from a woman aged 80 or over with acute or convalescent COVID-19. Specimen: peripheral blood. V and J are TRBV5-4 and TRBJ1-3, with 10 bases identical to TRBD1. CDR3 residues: CASSAGTGAGNTIYF. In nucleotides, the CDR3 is TGTGCCAGCAGCGCCGGGACAGGGGCGGGAAACACCATATATTTT.